These T cell receptor beta chains were read from a single sample in a study of blood T cell repertoires in COVID-19. TCRdb's table, derived via immunoSEQ multiplex PCR, lists solely in-frame clones and lacks some. This sample has roughly 250,000 clones, with around 90% found just once. The sample taken for sequencing was PBMCs or T cells enriched from blood (not recorded which). These receptors all come from a woman in her 50s who had recovered from COVID-19. Both conserved end residues are part of each CDR3. Fields, in order: J gene, V gene, clone size, D gene, CDR3 DNA, CDR3 protein. A D gene is named only where the DNA matches it firmly. Clone size is shown for a subset of rows, as once, few, many or a class of expanded clone.

j_call: TRBJ1-1
v_call: TRBV7-2
clone_size: once
d_call: TRBD1
cdr3_nt: TGTGCCAGCACCTGGGACAGGGCGAACACTGAAGCTTTCTTT
cdr3_aa: CASTWDRANTEAFF

j_call: TRBJ1-5
v_call: TRBV10-3
clone_size: NA
d_call: TRBD1
cdr3_nt: TGTGCCATCAGTAAACAGGGGGCCGATCAGCCCCAGCATTTT
cdr3_aa: CAISKQGADQPQHF

j_call: TRBJ2-5
v_call: TRBV5-5
clone_size: NA
d_call: TRBD1
cdr3_nt: TGTGCCAGCAGCTCCCTGACAGGGGAGGAGGAGACCCAGTACTTC
cdr3_aa: CASSSLTGEEETQYF

j_call: TRBJ2-2
v_call: TRBV29-1
clone_size: NA
d_call: NA
cdr3_nt: TGCAGCGCCGCCCGAGAGAACACCGGGGAGCTGTTTTTT
cdr3_aa: CSAARENTGELFF

j_call: TRBJ2-7
v_call: TRBV5-1
clone_size: NA
d_call: TRBD1
cdr3_nt: TGCGCCAGCAGCCGCCGGGACAGATCCTACGAGCAGTACTTC
cdr3_aa: CASSRRDRSYEQYF

j_call: TRBJ2-3
v_call: TRBV4-1
clone_size: NA
d_call: NA
cdr3_nt: TGCGCCAGCAGCCAAAGGCCGGGATTACGCACAGATACGCAGTATTTT
cdr3_aa: CASSQRPGLRTDTQYF

j_call: TRBJ2-1
v_call: TRBV10-3
clone_size: NA
d_call: TRBD2
cdr3_nt: TGTGCCATCACCGCCACTCTAGCGGGAGGAATGAATGAGCAGTTCTTC
cdr3_aa: CAITATLAGGMNEQFF

j_call: TRBJ1-5
v_call: TRBV21-1
clone_size: few
d_call: NA
cdr3_nt: TGTGCCAGCAGCAAACGTCTCAGGATAAGCGGGGATAGCAATCAGCCCCAGCATTTT
cdr3_aa: CASSKRLRISGDSNQPQHF

j_call: TRBJ1-4
v_call: TRBV6-5
clone_size: NA
d_call: TRBD1
cdr3_nt: TGTGCCAGCAGTTACTCGATAGGGGGCTGGGGTGAAAAACTGTTTTTT
cdr3_aa: CASSYSIGGWGEKLFF

j_call: TRBJ2-1
v_call: TRBV10-3
clone_size: NA
d_call: TRBD2
cdr3_nt: TGTGCCACCGGGACTAGCGGGAGTAATGAGCAGTTCTTC
cdr3_aa: CATGTSGSNEQFF

j_call: TRBJ1-1
v_call: TRBV19
clone_size: NA
d_call: NA
cdr3_nt: TGTGCCAGTAGGAAGCTACTGAACACTGAAGCTTTCTTT
cdr3_aa: CASRKLLNTEAFF

j_call: TRBJ2-7
v_call: TRBV6-5
clone_size: NA
d_call: NA
cdr3_nt: TGTGCCAGCAGTTCTATAGGGGGCTACGAGCAGTACTTC
cdr3_aa: CASSSIGGYEQYF

j_call: TRBJ2-7
v_call: TRBV7-6
clone_size: few
d_call: NA
cdr3_nt: TGTGCCAGCAGCCCTAAGGGCGATTTGGCGGGACGACCCTACGAGCAGTACTTC
cdr3_aa: CASSPKGDLAGRPYEQYF